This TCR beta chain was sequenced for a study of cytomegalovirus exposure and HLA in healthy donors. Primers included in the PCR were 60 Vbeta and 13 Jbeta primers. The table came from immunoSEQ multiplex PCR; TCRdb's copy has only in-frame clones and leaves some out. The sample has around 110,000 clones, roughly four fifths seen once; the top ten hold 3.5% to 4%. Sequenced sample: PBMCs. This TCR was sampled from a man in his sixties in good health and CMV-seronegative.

In DNA, the CDR3 is TGCGCCAGCAGCCAAGAGGGGACTAGCGGGGGGGCCGGAGAGACCCAGTACTTC. Amino acids: CASSQEGTSGGAGETQYF. This chain connects TRBV4-3 to TRBJ2-5; 16 bases align to TRBD2. Germline V CDR1 and CDR2: LGHNA, YSLEER. V was clipped by 0 bases and J by 4 bases; unmatched bases: 5. The CDR3 runs 18 residues.